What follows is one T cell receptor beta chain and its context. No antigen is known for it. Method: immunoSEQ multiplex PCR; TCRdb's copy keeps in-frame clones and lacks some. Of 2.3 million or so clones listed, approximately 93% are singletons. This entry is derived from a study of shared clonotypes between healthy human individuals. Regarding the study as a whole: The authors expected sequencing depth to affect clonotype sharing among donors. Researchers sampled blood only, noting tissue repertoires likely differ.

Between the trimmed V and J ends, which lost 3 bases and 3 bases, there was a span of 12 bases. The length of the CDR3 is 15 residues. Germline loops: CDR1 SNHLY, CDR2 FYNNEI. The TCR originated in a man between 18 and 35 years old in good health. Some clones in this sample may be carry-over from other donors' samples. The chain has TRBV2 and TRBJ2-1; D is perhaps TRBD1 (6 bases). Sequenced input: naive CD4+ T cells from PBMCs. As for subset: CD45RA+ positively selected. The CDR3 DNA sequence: TGTGCCAGCAGTGACTCGCAGGGGTACTACAATGAGCAGTTCTTC. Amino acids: CASSDSQGYYNEQFF.